A selection of T cell receptor beta chains follows, all from one sample in a study of T cell responses to AZD1222 COVID-19 vaccine. Profiling relied on immunoSEQ multiplex PCR, and the TCRdb table lists in-frame clones only, not all of them. Here the sample spans roughly 120,000 clones, more than 75% being singletons. The source material was peripheral blood, sampled 28 days after the second AZD1222 dose. Every receptor here comes from an adult who received the AZD1222 COVID-19 vaccine. The CDR3 runs from the conserved cysteine through the conserved F or W. D genes are given only for firm matches. Some rows mark clone size as missing; the rest say once, few, many or name a class of expanded clone.

>NA|NA|17|TRBJ2-6|TRBV25-1
CASSPRLGNSGANVLTF
TGTGCCAGCAGCCCAAGACTTGGGAACTCTGGGGCCAACGTCCTGACTTTC
>NA|NA|15|TRBJ1-2|TRBV11-2
CASSLDRRTYYGYTF
TGTGCCAGCAGCTTAGATCGAAGGACGTACTATGGCTACACCTTC
>NA|NA|13|TRBJ2-1|TRBV6-5
CASRQGLASEQFF
TGTGCCAGCAGGCAAGGGCTTGCTAGTGAGCAGTTCTTC
>TRBD2|NA|14|TRBJ2-1|TRBV30
CAWSILAARGEQFF
TGTGCCTGGAGTATACTAGCGGCCCGAGGGGAGCAGTTCTTC
>NA|NA|15|TRBJ2-3|TRBV6-4
CASSEGAGSTDTQYF
TGTGCCAGCAGTGAAGGGGCAGGGAGCACAGATACGCAGTATTTT
>NA|NA|18|TRBJ2-5|TRBV10-3
CAISPAGVQGLGQETQYF
TGTGCCATCAGCCCCGCTGGGGTACAGGGTCTGGGCCAAGAGACCCAGTACTTC
>NA|NA|15|TRBJ1-2|TRBV6-5
CASSYLGVNVDGYTF
TGTGCCAGCAGTTACCTGGGGGTTAATGTGGATGGCTACACCTTC
>NA|NA|13|TRBJ2-7|TRBV6-4
CARGSGGVYEQYF
TGTGCCAGAGGATCAGGGGGGGTCTACGAGCAGTACTTC
>NA|once|15|TRBJ2-5|TRBV5-5
CASSLERGSQETQYF
TGTGCCAGCAGCTTGGAACGGGGCTCGCAAGAGACCCAGTACTTC
>NA|NA|13|TRBJ2-7|TRBV2
CASTGTPNYEQYF
TGTGCCAGTACCGGGACACCGAACTACGAGCAGTACTTC
>TRBD1|NA|16|TRBJ2-3|TRBV9
CASSPPDRSYTDTQYF
TGTGCCAGCAGCCCACCGGACAGGAGCTACACAGATACGCAGTATTTT
>TRBD2|NA|15|TRBJ2-7|TRBV9
CASSADSGGGLEQYF
TGTGCCAGCAGCGCAGATAGCGGGGGGGGCCTCGAGCAGTACTTC
>TRBD1|few|16|TRBJ1-5|TRBV5-1
CARGDRVGDSNQPQHF
TGCGCCAGGGGAGACAGGGTGGGGGATAGCAATCAGCCCCAGCATTTT
>TRBD2|NA|14|TRBJ2-1|TRBV6-4
CASSDSTSSNEQFF
TGTGCCAGCAGTGACTCGACTAGCTCCAATGAGCAGTTCTTC
>NA|NA|13|TRBJ2-5|TRBV13
CASLPGGAETQYF
TGTGCCAGCCTCCCTGGGGGCGCCGAGACCCAGTACTTC
>NA|NA|14|TRBJ1-1|TRBV6-5
CASSFEGRGTEAFF
TGTGCCAGCAGTTTCGAGGGGCGGGGTACTGAAGCTTTCTTT
>TRBD1|NA|12|TRBJ1-5|TRBV19
CAVTGEGQPQHF
TGTGCCGTAACAGGGGAGGGGCAGCCCCAGCATTTT
>NA|NA|13|TRBJ1-1|TRBV7-8
CASSLQGHTEAFF
TGTGCCAGCAGCCTTCAGGGGCACACTGAAGCTTTCTTT
>TRBD1|NA|14|TRBJ1-1|TRBV6-2/TRBV6-3
CASSLTSDRGEAFF
TGTGCCAGCAGTCTAACCTCGGACAGGGGGGAAGCTTTCTTT
>TRBD1|NA|15|TRBJ1-1|TRBV4-1
CASSQGRDRITEAFF
TGCGCCAGCAGCCAGGGCCGGGACAGAATCACTGAAGCTTTCTTT
>TRBD2|NA|14|TRBJ2-7|TRBV20-1
CSASVPGGPYEQYF
TGCAGTGCTAGTGTTCCGGGAGGACCCTACGAGCAGTACTTC
>NA|NA|18|TRBJ2-1|TRBV4-2
CASSRGIRGTFHYNEQFF
TGTGCCAGCAGCCGAGGGATCCGCGGGACTTTCCATTACAATGAGCAGTTCTTC
>TRBD2|NA|14|TRBJ2-1|TRBV6-4
CASSPRAGEDEQFF
TGTGCCAGCAGTCCCAGAGCGGGAGAGGATGAGCAGTTCTTC
>NA|NA|12|TRBJ2-3|TRBV27
CASSLLGLAQYF
TGTGCCAGCAGTCTACTCGGACTCGCGCAGTATTTT
>NA|NA|15|TRBJ2-7|TRBV5-4
CASSFRGVIKAEQYF
TGTGCCAGCAGCTTTAGGGGAGTAATCAAGGCCGAGCAGTACTTC
>TRBD2|NA|22|TRBJ2-5|TRBV15
CATSRDWSGVLAGGAGQETQYF
TGTGCCACCAGCAGAGATTGGTCGGGGGTGTTAGCGGGAGGTGCGGGGCAAGAGACCCAGTACTTC